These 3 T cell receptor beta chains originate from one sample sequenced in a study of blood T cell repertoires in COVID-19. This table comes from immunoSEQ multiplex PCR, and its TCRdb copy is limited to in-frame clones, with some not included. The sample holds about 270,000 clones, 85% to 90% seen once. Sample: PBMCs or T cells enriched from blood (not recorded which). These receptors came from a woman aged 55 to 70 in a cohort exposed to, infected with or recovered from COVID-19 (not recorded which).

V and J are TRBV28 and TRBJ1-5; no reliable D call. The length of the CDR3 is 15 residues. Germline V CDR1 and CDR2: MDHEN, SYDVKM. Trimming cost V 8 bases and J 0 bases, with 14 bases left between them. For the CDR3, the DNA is TGTGCCAGCCGTGACATCCCCTCTAGCAATCAGCCCCAGCATTTT. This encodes CASRDIPSSNQPQHF.

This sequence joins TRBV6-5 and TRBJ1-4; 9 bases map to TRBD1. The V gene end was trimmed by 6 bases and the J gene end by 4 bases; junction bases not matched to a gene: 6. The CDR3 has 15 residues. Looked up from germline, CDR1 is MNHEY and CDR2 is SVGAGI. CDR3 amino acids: CASSGQGPLNEKLFF. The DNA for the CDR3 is TGTGCCAGCAGCGGACAGGGGCCGCTTAATGAAAAACTGTTTTTT.

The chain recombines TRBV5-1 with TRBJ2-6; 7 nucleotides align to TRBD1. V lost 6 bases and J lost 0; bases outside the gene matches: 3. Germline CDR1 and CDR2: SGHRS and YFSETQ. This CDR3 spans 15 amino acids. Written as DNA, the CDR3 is TGCGCCAGCACGGACAGGTTCTCTGGGGCCAACGTCCTGACTTTC. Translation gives CASTDRFSGANVLTF. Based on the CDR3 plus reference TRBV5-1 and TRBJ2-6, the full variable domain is KAGVTQTPRYLIKTRGQQVTLSCSPISGHRSVSWYQQTPGQGLQFLFEYFSETQRNKGNFPGRFSGRQFSNSRSEMNVSTLELGDSALYLCASTDRFSGANVLTFGAGSRLTVL.